These T cell receptor beta chains were read from a single sample in a study of chemoradiotherapy in HPV16-positive cancers. The table came from immunoSEQ multiplex PCR; TCRdb's copy has only in-frame clones and leaves some out. The sample has about 53,000 clones, about 92% seen once. The sample in question was blood, obtained from a patient who underwent chemoradiotherapy. These receptor sequences come from a human donor with HPV-associated anogenital cancer. Both conserved end residues are part of each CDR3. The D gene is left open where the match is weak.

V,J,length,D,DNA,CDR3
TRBV2,TRBJ1-1,13,.,TGTGCCAGCAGTGCACGACAGGACGGTGCGGCTTTCTTT,CASSARQDGAAFF
TRBV6-5,TRBJ1-2,14,TRBD1,TGTGCCAGCAGTTCCAGGACAGGGGGGCATGGCTACACCTTC,CASSSRTGGHGYTF
TRBV18,TRBJ2-2,18,TRBD1,TGTGCCAGCTCACCCACCGGGACAGGGGCCACGAGTACCGGGGAGCTGTTTTTT,CASSPTGTGATSTGELFF
TRBV5-4,TRBJ2-6,19,TRBD1,TGTGCCAGCAGTTCAGGGGGCGCCTACATCTCCTCTGGGGCCAACGTCCTGACTTTC,CASSSGGAYISSGANVLTF
TRBV6-6,TRBJ1-6,16,.,TGTGCCAGCAGTTATGGACCCTCAAGTGGTAGTCCACCCCTCCACTTT,CASSYGPSSGSPPLHF
TRBV6-1,TRBJ2-7,14,.,TGTGCCAGCAGTGAAGCCGGGTCCCCCGACGAGCAGTACTTC,CASSEAGSPDEQYF
TRBV30,TRBJ1-5,17,.,TGTGCCTGGAAGGTCAGGTCGGGTGAAGGTGGAAATCAGCCCCAGCATTTT,CAWKVRSGEGGNQPQHF
TRBV5-1,TRBJ2-3,17,.,TGCGCCAGCAGAAGGGAGACTTACTTAATGAAGGCAGATACGCAGTATTTT,CASRRETYLMKADTQYF
TRBV4-3,TRBJ2-2,16,TRBD2,TGCGCCAGCAGCCAAGATTTTCTAGCGGGGACCGGGGAGCTGTTTTTT,CASSQDFLAGTGELFF
TRBV2,TRBJ1-1,13,.,TGTGCCAGCAGTGCCCACTTAAACACTGAAGCTTTCTTT,CASSAHLNTEAFF
TRBV7-2,TRBJ2-3,14,TRBD2,TGTGCCAGCAGCTTAGGACTAGCGGGAGATACGCAGTATTTT,CASSLGLAGDTQYF
TRBV6-1,TRBJ2-2,15,.,TGTGCCAGCAGGGCGAAGAATGCGAACACCGGGGAGCTGTTTTTT,CASRAKNANTGELFF
TRBV5-6,TRBJ2-1,13,TRBD1,TGTGCCAGCAGCCCCACAGGGGGGAGTGAGCAGTTCTTC,CASSPTGGSEQFF
TRBV9,TRBJ2-3,16,TRBD2,TGTGCCAGCAGCGTAGGCAGCGGGGGGGCCCCCTTAGCGCAGTATTTT,CASSVGSGGAPLAQYF
TRBV11-2,TRBJ2-2,15,.,TGTGCCAGCCCTGAGACAGTCCCGAACACCGGGGAGCTGTTTTTT,CASPETVPNTGELFF